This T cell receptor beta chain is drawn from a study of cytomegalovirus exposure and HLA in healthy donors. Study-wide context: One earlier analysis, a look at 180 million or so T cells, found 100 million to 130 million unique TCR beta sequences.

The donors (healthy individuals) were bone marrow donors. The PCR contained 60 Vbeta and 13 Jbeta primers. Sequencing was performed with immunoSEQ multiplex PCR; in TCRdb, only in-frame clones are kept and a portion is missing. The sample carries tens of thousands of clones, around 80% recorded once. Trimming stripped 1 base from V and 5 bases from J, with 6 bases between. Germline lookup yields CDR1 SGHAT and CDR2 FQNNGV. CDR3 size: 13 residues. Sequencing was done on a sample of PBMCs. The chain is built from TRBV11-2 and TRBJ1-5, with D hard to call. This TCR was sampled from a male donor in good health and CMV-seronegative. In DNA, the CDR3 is TGTGCCAGCAGCTTAGTGGGAGATCAGCCCCAGCATTTT. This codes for CASSLVGDQPQHF.